Shown below are 8 T cell receptor beta chains from a single sample sequenced in a study of vaccination and CD4 T cells after COVID-19. Treatment meaning: 10-day PBMC culture with coronavirus spike peptide pools or control peptides (ViraFEST assay). Antigen specificity for these receptors is unknown. The Oncomine TCR Beta short-read assay sequenced DNA from cultured CD4+ T cells. TCRdb reprocessed the PCR reads with MiXCR, giving one entry per CDR3 protein. The sample includes 13,000 or so distinct CDR3 sequences, roughly half of them seen just once. Specimen: cultured CD4+ T cells from blood, collected after SARS-CoV-2 vaccination. The receptors were sampled from a human donor with COVID-19.

The CDR3 sequence: CASSFGQAIMNTEAFF. CDR3 DNA: TGTGCCAGCAGCTTCGGACAGGCGATCATGAACACTGAAGCTTTCTTT. This chain joins TRBV11-3 and TRBJ1-1, with TRBD1 identical over 7 bases. Germline CDR1 reads SGHNT; CDR2 reads YENEEA. Trimming took 3 bases from V and 0 from J; bases not matched to a gene: 7. The CDR3 loop spans 16 amino acids.

This clonotype was seen just once. This sequence joins TRBV6-1 and TRBJ1-4, with D maybe TRBD1 (6 bases). This CDR3 comprises 16 residues. From germline, CDR1 is MNHNS and CDR2 SASEGT. V lost 0 bases to trimming and J lost 7 bases, with 15 bases between them. The CDR3 region is CASSEALPGAGEKLFF. As DNA, the CDR3 is TGTGCCAGCAGTGAAGCGCTCCCAGGGGCAGGTGAAAAACTGTTTTTT.

This clonotype came up a few times. The V gene is TRBV10-1, the J gene TRBJ2-5; TRBD2 matches at 8 bases. The CDR3 sequence is 13 residues long. Trimming took 5 bases from V and 7 from J; bases not matched to a gene: 6. CDR1 is WNHNN and CDR2 is SYGVQD in the germline V gene (reference sequence). This chain's CDR3 is CASSSGLEGTQYF. Written as DNA, the CDR3 is TGCGCCAGCAGTTCGGGACTAGAAGGGACCCAGTACTTC.

The V call is TRBV7-2, the J call TRBJ2-2; D is uncertain. This CDR3 is built from 14 residues. V gave up 2 bases and J gave up 4 bases, with 8 bases separating them. Per germline, CDR1 SGHTA and CDR2 FQGNSA. CDR3 loop: CASSLQDGTGELFF. In nucleotides, the CDR3 is TGTGCCAGCAGCTTACAGGACGGCACCGGGGAGCTGTTTTTT.

This rearrangement joins TRBV7-3 to TRBJ2-3, with D perhaps matching TRBD2 (6 bases). Germline assignment: CDR1 SGHTA and CDR2 FQGTGA. Trimming removed 5 bases at V and 6 bases at J, with 9 bases between. The CDR3 runs to 12 residues. The CDR3 DNA reads TGTGCCAGCAGCGGTGGGGGGGATACGCAGTATTTT. Protein: CASSGGGDTQYF.

V and J are TRBV18 and TRBJ1-5; the D gene is possibly TRBD1 (5 bases). V was pared by 5 bases and J by 4 bases, with 15 bases between. This CDR3 region has 15 residues. Germline lookup yields CDR1 KGHSH and CDR2 LQKENI. The CDR3 reads CASSDNSGTNQPQHF. The CDR3 coding sequence is TGTGCCAGCTCAGACAACTCCGGGACGAATCAGCCCCAGCATTTT.

The rearrangement uses TRBV29-1 and TRBJ2-5, with TRBD2 matching 10 bases. CDR1 is SQVTM, CDR2 ANQGSEA, per germline. This CDR3 contains 13 residues. The ends lost 7 bases at V and 4 bases at J; junction bases unmatched: 6. The CDR3 loop reads CSAPLAGVETQYF. CDR3 in DNA: TGCAGCGCCCCCCTAGCGGGGGTAGAGACCCAGTACTTC.

This clonotype occurred a few times. This rearrangement joins TRBV6-1 to TRBJ2-1; 9 bases map to TRBD1. After removal of 5 bases from V and 3 bases from J, the junction contained 8 bases not matched to a gene. The CDR3 consists of 16 residues. Germline assignment: CDR1 MNHNS and CDR2 SASEGT. The CDR3 DNA reads as TGTGCCAGCAGTCCTGTGGGACAGGGCAACTACAATGAGCAGTTCTTC. This codes for CASSPVGQGNYNEQFF.